This T cell receptor (beta chain) was captured in a study of Ad26.COV2.S vaccination and SARS-CoV-2 variants. Stated treatment: around 19 received Ad26.COV2.S at low or high dose, single or two shots; a few received placebo; per-sample allocation not given. Sample collection was performed on day 63 after the first vaccine or placebo injection. Clones were sequenced by immunoSEQ multiplex PCR, and TCRdb holds only the in-frame ones, with some missing. The sample contains a few hundred thousand clones, roughly four fifths of which appear only once. The CDR3 is 15 residues long. The germline V and J ends were trimmed by 1 base and 6 bases, with 16 bases remaining between them. CDR1 is SGHRS and CDR2 is YFSETQ in the germline V gene.

This clonotype was sampled from a person aged 18 to 59 who received the Ad26.COV2.S COVID-19 vaccine or a placebo. V is TRBV5-1 and J is TRBJ1-1; possible D gene TRBD1, 5 bases. The source material was peripheral blood, sampled in a trial of Ad26.COV2.S vaccine versus placebo. CDR3 in DNA: TGCGCCAGCAGCTTGAGGGCTGGAAAGGGGTCTGAAGCTTTCTTT. This encodes CASSLRAGKGSEAFF.